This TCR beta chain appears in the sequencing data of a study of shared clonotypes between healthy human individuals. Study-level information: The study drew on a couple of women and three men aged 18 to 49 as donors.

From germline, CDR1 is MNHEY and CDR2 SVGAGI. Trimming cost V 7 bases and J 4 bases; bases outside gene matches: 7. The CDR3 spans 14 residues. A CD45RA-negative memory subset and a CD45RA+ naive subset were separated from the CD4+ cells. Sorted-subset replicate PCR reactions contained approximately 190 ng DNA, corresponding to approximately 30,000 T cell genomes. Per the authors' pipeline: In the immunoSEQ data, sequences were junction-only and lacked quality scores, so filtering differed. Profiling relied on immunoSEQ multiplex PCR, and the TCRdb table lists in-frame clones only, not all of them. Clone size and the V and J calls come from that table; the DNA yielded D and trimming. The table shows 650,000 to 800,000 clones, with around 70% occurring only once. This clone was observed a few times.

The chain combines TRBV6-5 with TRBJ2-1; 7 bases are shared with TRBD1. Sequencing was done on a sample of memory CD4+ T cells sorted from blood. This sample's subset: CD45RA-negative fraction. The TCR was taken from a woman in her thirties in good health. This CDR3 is CASTLGQQYNEQFF. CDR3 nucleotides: TGTGCCAGCACCCTGGGACAGCAGTACAATGAGCAGTTCTTC.